The 20 T cell receptor beta chains given below trace back to one sample, sequenced in a study of blood T cells in healthy people across ages. Primers used in a second PCR of roughly 6 to 11 cycles were a sample-barcoded 5' primer and a J-beta primer mix. TCRdb redid the calling of the 5' RACE reads with MiXCR, one entry per CDR3 protein. The profile shows 1.5 million to 2 million distinct CDR3 sequences, 28% of them singletons. Source material: blood. The receptors shown here come from a woman in her twenties or thirties in good health.

In this sample, this clonotype turned up many times. The V and J genes are TRBV20-1 and TRBJ2-5, with 7 bases aligning to TRBD1. Germline V gives CDR1 DFQATT, CDR2 SNEGSKA (reference sequence). CDR3 length: 16 amino acids. The junction had 9 bases not matched to a gene; V was cut back by 1 base and J by 1 base. The CDR3 DNA follows: TGCAGTGCTAGAGGACCAAGACGACAGGGCCAAGAGACCCAGTACTTC. Translation: CSARGPRRQGQETQYF.

This clonotype occurred many times. V gene TRBV5-1 combines with J gene TRBJ2-3; D not certain. Germline V lookup: CDR1 SGHRS, CDR2 YFSETQ. V lost 0 bases to trimming and J lost 4 bases, with 6 bases between them. There are 13 residues in the CDR3. The chain's CDR3 is CASSLAEADTQYF. In nucleotides, the CDR3 is TGCGCCAGCAGCTTGGCGGAAGCAGATACGCAGTATTTT.

The rearrangement uses TRBV14 and TRBJ2-3; no clear D gene. The CDR3 covers 14 residues. CDR1 SGHDN and CDR2 FVKESK come from the germline V gene. CDR3 sequence (DNA): TGTGTCAGTAGTCCCGGTTTGAGCACAGATACGCAGTATTTT. It translates to CVSSPGLSTDTQYF.

The chain links TRBV7-2 to TRBJ2-6; a possible D gene is TRBD1 (6 bases). CDR1 and CDR2 (germline): SGHTA, FQGNSA. Between the trimmed V and J ends, which lost 5 bases and 0 bases, there was a span of 17 bases. The CDR3 spans 18 residues. CDR3 sequence (DNA): TGTGCCAGCAGCCCCCAAACTGGGGGCCGCTCTGGGGCCAACGTCCTGACTTTC. This sequence encodes CASSPQTGGRSGANVLTF.

The chain carries TRBV29-1 and TRBJ2-7, with 7 bases fitting TRBD1. This CDR3 comprises 14 residues. The trim removed 6 bases at V and 3 bases at J, leaving 11 bases unmatched. The V gene's germline CDR1 is SQVTM and CDR2 ANQGSEA. CDR3 residues: CSVLTTGKHYEQYF. In DNA form, the CDR3 reads TGCAGCGTGCTAACGACAGGGAAGCACTACGAGCAGTACTTC.

The chain combines TRBV5-1 with TRBJ1-6; D unresolved. CDR1 is SGHRS and CDR2 is YFSETQ in the germline V gene. V shed 4 bases and J shed 6 bases, with 14 bases lying between them. The CDR3 extends over 15 amino acids. The CDR3 is CASSPWLGGNSPLHF. In nucleotides, the CDR3 is TGCGCCAGCAGCCCCTGGTTGGGAGGTAATTCACCCCTCCACTTT.

Turning to this clonotype: Germline is not matched at one junction end, which may reflect a read error. The V and J genes are TRBV5-6 and TRBJ1-2; the match to TRBD1 covers 7 bases. The CDR3 has 15 residues. The germline gives CDR1 SGHDT, CDR2 YYEEEE. This chain's CDR3 is CVSSLSGTANYGYTF. CDR3 sequence (DNA): TGTGTCAGCAGCTTATCCGGGACAGCTAACTATGGCTACACCTTC.

The chain uses TRBV2 and TRBJ2-1; D not certain. The ends were cut back, 5 bases at V and 6 bases at J, with 11 bases in the middle. The CDR3 is 13 amino acids. Per germline, CDR1 SNHLY and CDR2 FYNNEI. The CDR3 nucleotides read TGTGCCAGCAGTTTGTCAGAGCCCAATGAGCAGTTCTTC. Residues: CASSLSEPNEQFF. Combining the CDR3 with reference TRBV2 and TRBJ2-1 gives the whole variable domain EPEVTQTPSHQVTQMGQEVILRCVPISNHLYFYWYRQILGQKVEFLVSFYNNEISEKSEIFDDQFSVERPDGSNFTLKIRSTKLEDSAMYFCASSLSEPNEQFFGPGTRLTVL.

This clonotype appeared a few times. This chain links TRBV2 with TRBJ2-5; D not certain. The germline V and J ends were trimmed by 8 bases and 3 bases, with 4 bases remaining between them. The germline V gene encodes CDR1 SNHLY and CDR2 FYNNEI. The CDR3 runs to 10 residues. CDR3 sequence reads: CASWEETQYF. CDR3 DNA sequence: TGTGCCAGCTGGGAAGAGACCCAGTACTTC.

This clonotype was seen only a few times. This chain joins TRBV20-1 and TRBJ2-3, with TRBD2 matching over 13 bases. CDR3 length: 17 residues. Unmatched junction bases numbered 6, after V lost 1 base and J lost 2 bases. Germline values: CDR1 DFQATT, CDR2 SNEGSKA (reference sequence). The CDR3 bases are TGCAGTGCTAGAGCACTAGCGGGGGGGACCGCCACAGATACGCAGTATTTT. Its protein product is CSARALAGGTATDTQYF.

Regarding this clonotype: One end of the junction is discordant with germline, which a read error may explain. This chain uses TRBV5-1 with TRBJ2-7, with 9 bases that match TRBD1. The CDR3 extends over 14 amino acids. Germline V gives CDR1 SGHRS, CDR2 YFSETQ. The CDR3 bases are TGCGCCAGCAGTTACGGACAGGGGTCCTACGAGCGGTACTTC. It yields the protein CASSYGQGSYERYF.

This clonotype was seen a handful of times. The chain carries TRBV20-1 and TRBJ2-3, with no clear D. From germline, CDR1 is DFQATT and CDR2 SNEGSKA (reference sequence). This CDR3 contains 13 residues. V was clipped by 6 bases and J by 2 bases, with 12 bases between them. The CDR3 here is CSATRLYTDTQYF. The CDR3 DNA follows: TGCAGTGCCACGCGTTTGTACACAGATACGCAGTATTTT.

As concerns this clonotype: A clone one base away is much larger, so this may be a read error. Here the CDR3 DNA reads TGCGCCAGCGGCTGGTCCCGTGAGCAGTTCTTC. Residues: CASGWSREQFF. This chain connects TRBV5-1 to TRBJ2-1; D remains ambiguous. This CDR3 contains 11 residues. Trimming took 7 bases from V and 9 from J, leaving 11 bases between them. Germline CDR1 SGHRS, CDR2 YFSETQ.

Ten or more counts support this clonotype. The V gene is TRBV20-1, the J gene TRBJ1-2; no clear D. The CDR3 loop spans 14 amino acids. From germline, CDR1 is DFQATT and CDR2 SNEGSKA (reference sequence). V was clipped by 0 bases and J by 4 bases, with 12 bases between them. The CDR3 sequence is CSARDMGSAYGYTF. The CDR3 nucleotides read TGCAGTGCTAGAGATATGGGCTCGGCCTATGGCTACACCTTC.

The chain combines TRBV20-1 with TRBJ2-3, with D hard to call. Germline V lookup: CDR1 DFQATT, CDR2 SNEGSKA (reference sequence). V shed 3 bases and J shed 2 bases, with 6 bases lying between them. The CDR3 runs 12 residues. The CDR3 loop is CSASIPTDTQYF. In DNA, the CDR3 is TGCAGTGCTAGCATTCCCACAGATACGCAGTATTTT.

With regard to this clonotype: Relative to the germline gene, one junction end is altered; a read error may explain this. The J gene is TRBJ2-4, the V gene TRBV7-2; D is possibly TRBD1 (5 bases). The germline CDR1 and CDR2 sequences are SGHTA and FQGNSA. The CDR3 has 13 residues. This CDR3 is CASSLVDAAVRDF. CDR3 in DNA: TGTGCCAGCAGCTTAGTAGACGCTGCCGTCAGGGACTTC.

This clonotype was detected only a few times. This chain joins TRBV21-1 and TRBJ1-2; the table's D call, TRBD1, has no DNA check behind it. TRBV21-1 represents a pseudogene. There are 14 residues in the CDR3. CDR3 protein: CASSPGTAPDGYTF. The CDR3 DNA follows: TGTGCCAGCAGCCCCGGGACAGCCCCCGATGGCTACACCTTC.

The chain couples TRBV9 to TRBJ2-3; D unresolved. The germline V gene encodes CDR1 SGDLS and CDR2 YYNGEE. CDR3 length equals 15 residues. Between the trimmed V and J ends, which lost 3 bases and 1 base, there was a span of 12 bases. CDR3 protein: CASSAKVGRTDTQYF. CDR3 coding DNA: TGTGCCAGCAGCGCAAAAGTGGGTCGCACAGATACGCAGTATTTT.

Points on this clonotype: Compared with germline, one end of the junction differs, possibly owing to a read error. The rearrangement links TRBV18 to TRBJ2-3; the match to TRBD2 covers 8 bases. The CDR3 length is 18 residues. Per germline, CDR1 KGHSH and CDR2 LQKENI. In DNA, the CDR3 is TGTGCCAACTCACCGGCACCCATGAGCGGGGGACCCACAGATACGCAGTATTTT. Translating gives CANSPAPMSGGPTDTQYF.

J is TRBJ2-1 and V is TRBV5-5; weak D call: TRBD2 (7 bases). The CDR3 runs 15 residues. In germline, CDR1 is SGHKS, CDR2 YYEKEE (reference sequence). Trimming stripped 8 bases from V and 8 bases from J, with 23 bases between. DNA of the CDR3: TGTGCCAGTCAGCCGAGGGGGGGGGCCAGACATGAGCAGTTCTTC. Translated: CASQPRGGARHEQFF.